This is a list of T cell receptor beta chains from one sample in a study of cytomegalovirus exposure and HLA in healthy donors. Method: immunoSEQ multiplex PCR; TCRdb's copy keeps in-frame clones and lacks some. The sample holds 150,000 or so clones, approximately 80% seen once. Input material: PBMCs. All receptors come from a young man in good health and CMV-seropositive. Both conserved end residues are part of each CDR3. Fields, in order: V gene, J gene, D gene, clone size, CDR3 protein, CDR3 DNA. A D gene is named only where the DNA matches it firmly. Where a row states a size, it is once, few, many or the class of an expanded clone; other rows omit it.

>TRBV18|TRBJ1-1|TRBD1|-
CASSLGTGEIAFF
TGTGCCAGCTCCCTCGGGACAGGCGAGATAGCTTTCTTT
>TRBV28|TRBJ1-2|-|-
CASSLSPEYGYTF
TGTGCCAGCAGTTTATCGCCGGAGTATGGCTACACCTTC
>TRBV2|TRBJ1-3|TRBD1|-
CASRGTGGLNTIYF
TGTGCCAGCAGAGGGACAGGGGGGTTAAACACCATATATTTT
>TRBV6-5|TRBJ1-6|-|-
CASREGPGNSPLHF
TGTGCCAGCAGAGAGGGTCCGGGAAATTCACCCCTCCACTTT
>TRBV10-1|TRBJ2-2|TRBD2|-
CASSEVAGNTGELFF
TGCGCCAGCAGTGAGGTAGCGGGGAACACCGGGGAGCTGTTTTTT
>TRBV9|TRBJ1-3|-|-
CASSVARSGNTIYF
TGTGCCAGCAGCGTGGCTCGCTCTGGAAACACCATATATTTT
>TRBV28|TRBJ2-1|TRBD2|-
CASSFFGTSGGPGYNEQFF
TGTGCCAGCAGTTTTTTCGGGACTAGCGGGGGGCCAGGCTACAATGAGCAGTTCTTC
>TRBV2|TRBJ2-7|-|-
CASSALVGGLPEQYF
TGTGCCAGCAGCGCGCTTGTCGGAGGTCTTCCCGAGCAGTACTTC
>TRBV6-5|TRBJ1-5|-|-
CASSYSRGNQPQHF
TGTGCCAGCAGTTACTCGAGAGGGAATCAGCCCCAGCATTTT
>TRBV7-9|TRBJ1-1|-|-
CASSLYPQVGEDTEAFF
TGTGCCAGCAGCTTATATCCCCAGGTCGGGGAGGACACTGAAGCTTTCTTT
>TRBV6-5|TRBJ2-2|-|-
CASSYSTRNTGELFF
TGTGCCAGCAGTTACTCGACACGGAACACCGGGGAGCTGTTTTTT
>TRBV9|TRBJ2-7|-|-
CASSSRTATYEQYF
TGTGCCAGCAGCTCGCGGACAGCCACCTACGAGCAGTACTTC
>TRBV5-8|TRBJ2-5|TRBD1|-
CASSRDRAETQYF
TGTGCCAGCAGCAGGGACAGGGCAGAGACCCAGTACTTC
>TRBV25-1|TRBJ2-5|TRBD1|-
CASSEFGQGRRETQYF
TGTGCCAGCAGTGAATTCGGACAGGGCAGAAGAGAGACCCAGTACTTC
>TRBV28|TRBJ1-2|-|-
CASISNAGGSYGYTF
TGTGCCAGCATTTCTAATGCGGGGGGGAGCTATGGCTACACCTTC
>TRBV19|TRBJ1-2|-|few
CASHKEWTATYGYTF
TGTGCCAGCCATAAAGAATGGACAGCGACCTATGGCTACACCTTC
>TRBV28|TRBJ1-4|-|-
CASEAGKVTNEKLFF
TGTGCCAGCGAGGCGGGAAAAGTAACTAATGAAAAACTGTTTTTT
>TRBV19|TRBJ2-1|-|-
CASTPRPGSVGNEQFF
TGTGCCAGTACCCCCCGCCCAGGTTCGGTGGGCAATGAGCAGTTCTTC
>TRBV30|TRBJ1-5|TRBD1|few
CAWSRAGGQPQHF
TGTGCCTGGAGTAGGGCAGGGGGTCAGCCCCAGCATTTT
>TRBV7-2|TRBJ2-2|-|-
CASSREAGGAGELFF
TGTGCCAGCAGCCGGGAAGCGGGCGGGGCCGGGGAGCTGTTTTTT
>TRBV6-1|TRBJ2-2|TRBD1|-
CASSPGQINTGELFF
TGTGCCAGCAGTCCGGGACAGATTAACACCGGGGAGCTGTTTTTT
>TRBV4-2|TRBJ1-2|TRBD1|once
CASSHDRGNYGYTF
TGTGCCAGCAGCCATGACAGGGGAAACTATGGCTACACCTTC
>TRBV7-9|TRBJ2-5|-|-
CASSLGQQETQYF
TGTGCCAGCAGCTTGGGACAACAAGAGACCCAGTACTTC
>TRBV19|TRBJ2-7|-|-
CASSIETGYEQYF
TGTGCCAGTAGTATAGAAACAGGGTACGAGCAGTACTTC
>TRBV28|TRBJ1-1|-|-
CASSQIREVTEAFF
TGTGCCAGCAGTCAGATCAGGGAGGTCACTGAAGCTTTCTTT
>TRBV5-5|TRBJ2-3|-|once
CASTQRSGLDTDTQYF
TGTGCCAGCACCCAACGAAGCGGGTTAGACACAGATACGCAGTATTTT